Each of the 21 T cell receptor beta chains below was sequenced from the same sample in a study of Ad26.COV2.S vaccination and SARS-CoV-2 variants. Profiling relied on immunoSEQ multiplex PCR, and the TCRdb table lists in-frame clones only, not all of them. Here the sample spans approximately 420,000 clones, around nine tenths being singletons. Noted treatment: some 20 received Ad26.COV2.S at low or high dose, single or two shots; 5 received placebo; per-sample allocation not given. Samples were taken on day 63 after the first vaccine or placebo injection. The sequencing here drew on peripheral blood, taken in a trial of Ad26.COV2.S vaccine versus placebo. These receptors were obtained from a person between 18 and 65 years old who received the Ad26.COV2.S COVID-19 vaccine or a placebo.

V usage is TRBV4-2 and J usage is TRBJ2-1; D is undetermined. CDR3 length: 15 residues. Per germline, CDR1 LGHNA and CDR2 YNFKEQ. V was shortened by 4 bases and J by 8 bases, with 18 bases between the two germline ends. CDR3 DNA: TGTGCCAGCAGCCCCTTGGGCGATTTGAACCATGAGCAGTTCTTC. Amino acids: CASSPLGDLNHEQFF.

This chain uses TRBV20-1 with TRBJ1-1; D ambiguous. CDR1 and CDR2 from the germline V gene are DFQATT and SNEGSKA (reference sequence). The V end lost 5 bases, the J end lost 1 base, and 5 bases lay between the germline ends. The CDR3 has 11 residues. CDR3 residues: CSAAGNTEAFF. CDR3 bases: TGCAGTGCTGCAGGGAACACTGAAGCTTTCTTT.

The chain links TRBV29-1 to TRBJ1-1; D unresolved. V shed 5 bases and J shed 11 bases, with 15 bases lying between them. The CDR3 sequence is 11 residues long. Looked up from germline, CDR1 is SQVTM and CDR2 is ANQGSEA. CDR3 region: CSVPLGYLAFF. The CDR3 DNA follows: TGCAGCGTTCCCCTGGGGTATCTGGCTTTCTTT. Drawing the rest from reference TRBV29-1 and TRBJ1-1, the complete variable domain is SAVISQKPSRDICQRGTSLTIQCQVDSQVTMMFWYRQQPGQSLTLIATANQGSEATYESGFVIDKFPISRPNLTFSTLTVSNMSPEDSSIYLCSVPLGYLAFFGQGTRLTVV.

This rearrangement joins TRBV7-2 to TRBJ2-7; the D gene is possibly TRBD1 (5 bases). This CDR3 comprises 15 residues. V lost 5 bases to trimming and J lost 3 bases, with 17 bases between them. The germline CDR1 and CDR2 sequences are SGHTA and FQGNSA. CDR3 loop: CASSPSRGSDYEQYF. DNA of the CDR3: TGTGCCAGCAGCCCTTCAAGGGGTTCCGACTACGAGCAGTACTTC. Full variable domain (outside the CDR3, taken from reference TRBV7-2 and TRBJ2-7): GAGVSQSPSNKVTEKGKDVELRCDPISGHTALYWYRQSLGQGLEFLIYFQGNSAPDKSGLPSDRFSAERTGGSVSTLTIQRTQQEDSAVYLCASSPSRGSDYEQYFGPGTRLTVT.

This clone was found once. The genes are TRBV15 and TRBJ1-5; 9 positions match TRBD1. V lost 2 bases and J lost 5; bases outside the gene matches: 7. The CDR3 covers 16 residues. The V gene's germline CDR1 is LNHNV and CDR2 YYDKDF (reference sequence). The CDR3 coding sequence is TGTGCCACCAGCAGACAACAGGGGGCGCCCCATCAGCCCCAGCATTTT. It yields the protein CATSRQQGAPHQPQHF.

The V gene is TRBV3-1 (or the pseudogene TRBV3-2), the J gene TRBJ1-6; D ambiguous. V was trimmed by 4 bases and J by 6 bases, leaving 10 bases between them. This CDR3 spans 14 amino acids. Germline assignment: CDR1 LGHDT and CDR2 YNNKEL (reference sequence). The CDR3 is CASSLFRSNSPLHF. The CDR3 DNA sequence: TGTGCCAGCAGCCTGTTCCGGAGTAATTCACCCCTCCACTTT.

V and J are TRBV10-3 and TRBJ2-2, with 10 bases matching TRBD1. CDR1 ENHRY and CDR2 SYGVKD come from the germline V gene. Trimming removed 10 bases from V and 6 bases from J; junction bases left unmatched: 11. The CDR3 is 15 residues long. This CDR3 reads CATLPGQGFAGELFF. CDR3 in DNA: TGTGCCACACTTCCGGGACAGGGGTTCGCCGGGGAGCTGTTTTTT.

The chain links TRBV5-4 to TRBJ2-5; 11 nucleotides align to TRBD2. This CDR3 spans 16 amino acids. Germline CDR1 and CDR2: SGHNT and YYREEE (reference sequence). Losses at the gene ends were 0 bases for V and 5 bases for J; bases not matched to a gene: 6. Here the CDR3 DNA reads TGTGCCAGCAGCTTGGACCTAGCGGGGGGTCGTGAGACCCAGTACTTC. As protein: CASSLDLAGGRETQYF.

This clone showed up many times. The chain recombines TRBV19 with TRBJ1-2; 8 bases agree with TRBD1. The germline gives CDR1 LNHDA, CDR2 SQIVND (reference sequence). With V trimmed by 0 bases and J by 1 base, 4 bases remained unmatched. The CDR3 runs to 16 residues. The CDR3: CASSIDGQGFNYGYTF. CDR3 DNA: TGTGCCAGTAGTATAGACGGACAGGGTTTTAACTATGGCTACACCTTC. The whole variable domain, remainder taken from reference TRBV19 and TRBJ1-2, is DGGITQSPKYLFRKEGQNVTLSCEQNLNHDAMYWYRQDPGQGLRLIYYSQIVNDFQKGDIAEGYSVSREKKESFPLTVTSAQKNPTAFYLCASSIDGQGFNYGYTFGSGTRLTVV.

The chain is built from TRBV19 and TRBJ1-2; TRBD1 matches 8 bases. With 3 bases clipped from V and 4 bases from J, the junction kept 7 bases outside the gene matches. Germline-derived CDR1 and CDR2 are LNHDA and SQIVND (reference sequence). This CDR3 comprises 15 residues. DNA for the CDR3: TGTGCCAGTAGTATCAGTGCAGGGGGCAGCTATGGCTACACCTTC. It is translated as CASSISAGGSYGYTF.

This clone has only one observation. The gene calls are TRBV20-1 and TRBJ2-5; perhaps D is TRBD1 or TRBD2 (5 bases each). From germline, CDR1 is DFQATT and CDR2 SNEGSKA (reference sequence). This CDR3 comprises 14 residues. Trimming removed 3 bases at V and 5 bases at J, with 16 bases between. DNA for the CDR3: TGCAGTGCTAGTACGGGACCCCCCCGGGAGACCCAGTACTTC. It yields the protein CSASTGPPRETQYF.

The V call is TRBV18, the J call TRBJ1-4; possibly TRBD1 for D (5 bases). The germline V gene has CDR1 KGHSH and CDR2 LQKENI. V lost 6 bases and J 4 bases, leaving 15 bases between the germline ends. This CDR3 comprises 15 residues. DNA for the CDR3: TGTGCCAGCTCCCCTGTCAGGGCCGGTAATGAAAAACTGTTTTTT. It encodes CASSPVRAGNEKLFF.

V gene TRBV5-5 combines with J gene TRBJ2-3, with 7 bases fitting TRBD2. The CDR3 extends over 16 amino acids. Per the germline V gene, CDR1 is SGHKS and CDR2 is YYEKEE (reference sequence). Trimming cost V 4 bases and J 1 base; bases outside gene matches: 9. CDR3 protein: CASSQGLVPRTDTQYF. CDR3 in DNA: TGTGCCAGCAGCCAAGGACTAGTCCCCCGCACAGATACGCAGTATTTT.

This chain connects TRBV12-3 or TRBV12-4 to TRBJ1-1; D gene unclear. The length of the CDR3 is 13 residues. V gave up 8 bases and J gave up 6 bases, with 16 bases separating them. CDR3 amino acids: CASLSGLLAEAFF. CDR3 coding DNA: TGTGCCAGCCTAAGTGGTTTGCTAGCTGAAGCTTTCTTT.

This clone was found a few times. J is TRBJ1-6 and V is TRBV9; D is unresolved. CDR1 is SGDLS and CDR2 is YYNGEE in the germline V gene. This CDR3 is built from 14 residues. V lost 4 bases to trimming and J lost 7 bases, with 12 bases between them. The CDR3 spells CASSTLGGNSPLHF. The CDR3 coding sequence is TGTGCCAGCAGCACCCTGGGAGGGAATTCACCCCTCCACTTT.

This chain connects TRBV12-3 or TRBV12-4 to TRBJ1-4; maybe TRBD1 (5 bases). The CDR3 has 12 residues. The germline V and J ends were trimmed by 4 bases and 7 bases, with 7 bases remaining between them. In DNA, the CDR3 is TGTGCCAGCAGTTGGGACCGTGAAAAACTGTTTTTT. It encodes CASSWDREKLFF.

This clone was counted a few times. The chain recombines TRBV30 with TRBJ1-6, with TRBD1 matching over 7 bases. CDR3 length: 18 amino acids. CDR1 GTSNPN and CDR2 SVGIG come from the germline V gene (reference sequence). The V segment lost 0 bases and the J segment 7 bases; nucleotides outside the gene matches: 15. CDR3 DNA: TGTGCCTGGAGTGTCTCTAGGTTGGGGACAGACTCAAATTCACCCCTCCACTTT. Translation: CAWSVSRLGTDSNSPLHF. Full variable domain (remainder filled in from reference TRBV30 and TRBJ1-6): SQTIHQWPATLVQPVGSPLSLECTVEGTSNPNLYWYRQAAGRGLQLLFYSVGIGQISSEVPQNLSASRPQDRQFILSSKKLLLSDSGFYLCAWSVSRLGTDSNSPLHFGNGTRLTVT.

This rearrangement joins TRBV7-9 to TRBJ2-7; D tentatively fits TRBD1 or TRBD2 (6 bases each). The CDR3 extends over 14 amino acids. Germline assignment: CDR1 SEHNR and CDR2 FQNEAQ (reference sequence). V lost 4 bases and J lost 6, with 16 bases in between. The CDR3 here is CASSSKGGPLEQYF. The CDR3 nucleotides are TGTGCCAGCAGCTCCAAGGGGGGACCCCTCGAGCAGTACTTC.

V and J are TRBV19 and TRBJ2-3; TRBD2 aligns across 13 bases. V trimming: 6 bases; J trimming: 3 bases; junction bases outside the gene matches: 9. Germline V gene data show CDR1 as LNHDA and CDR2 as SQIVND (reference sequence). The CDR3 is made up of 17 amino acids. The CDR3 nucleotides are TGTGCCAGTAGACCCGTCACTAGCGGGGGGGCGACAGATACGCAGTATTTT. Translation: CASRPVTSGGATDTQYF.

The chain links TRBV5-1 to TRBJ2-1; 10 nucleotides match TRBD2. The CDR3 is 18 amino acids. From germline, CDR1 is SGHRS and CDR2 YFSETQ. V gave up 1 base and J gave up 2 bases; unmatched junction bases: 9. The CDR3 sequence is CASSLSPLAGGTYNEQFF. DNA of the CDR3: TGCGCCAGCAGCTTGTCCCCTTTAGCGGGGGGTACCTACAATGAGCAGTTCTTC.

The V call is TRBV19, the J call TRBJ2-1; D is perhaps TRBD1 or TRBD2 (5 bases each). This CDR3 is built from 15 residues. The germline CDR1 and CDR2 sequences are LNHDA and SQIVND (reference sequence). The germline V and J ends were trimmed by 2 bases and 8 bases, with 16 bases remaining between them. The CDR3 region has the DNA TGTGCCAGTAGTATATTCAGTTCCCTGGGGGATGAGCAGTTCTTC. The encoded protein is CASSIFSSLGDEQFF.